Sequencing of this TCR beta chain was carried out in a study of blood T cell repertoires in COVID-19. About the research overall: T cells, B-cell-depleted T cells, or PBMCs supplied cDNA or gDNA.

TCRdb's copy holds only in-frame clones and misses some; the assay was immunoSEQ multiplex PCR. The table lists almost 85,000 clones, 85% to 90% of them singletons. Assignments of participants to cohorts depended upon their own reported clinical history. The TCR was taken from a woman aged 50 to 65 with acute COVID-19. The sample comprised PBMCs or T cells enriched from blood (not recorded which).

CDR3 amino acids: CASSSLAGRYNEQFF. As DNA, the CDR3 is TGTGCCAGCAGCTCCCTAGCGGGAAGATACAATGAGCAGTTCTTC. V and J are TRBV5-4 and TRBJ2-1; 9 bases align to TRBD2. From germline, CDR1 is SGHNT and CDR2 YYREEE (reference sequence). CDR3 size: 15 residues. Trimming took 3 bases from V and 4 from J; bases not matched to a gene: 5.